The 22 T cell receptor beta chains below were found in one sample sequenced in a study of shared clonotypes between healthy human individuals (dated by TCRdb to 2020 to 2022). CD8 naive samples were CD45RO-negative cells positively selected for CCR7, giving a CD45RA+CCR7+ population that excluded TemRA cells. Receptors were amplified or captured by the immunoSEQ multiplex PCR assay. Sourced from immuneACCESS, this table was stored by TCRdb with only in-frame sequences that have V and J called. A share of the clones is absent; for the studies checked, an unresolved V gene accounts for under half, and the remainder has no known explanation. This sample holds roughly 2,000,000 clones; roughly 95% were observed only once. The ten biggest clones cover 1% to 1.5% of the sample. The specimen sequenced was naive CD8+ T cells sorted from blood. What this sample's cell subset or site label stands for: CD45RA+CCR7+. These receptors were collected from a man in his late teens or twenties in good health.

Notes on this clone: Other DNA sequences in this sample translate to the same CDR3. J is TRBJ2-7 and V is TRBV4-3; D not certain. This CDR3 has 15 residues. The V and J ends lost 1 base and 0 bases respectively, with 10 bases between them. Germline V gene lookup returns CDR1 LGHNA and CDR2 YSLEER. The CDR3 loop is CASSQVRDPSYEQYF. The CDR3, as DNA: TGCGCCAGCAGCCAAGTACGAGACCCCTCCTACGAGCAGTACTTC.

CDR3 protein: CASSRSGEGYNEQFF. The CDR3 DNA sequence: TGTGCCAGCAGCCGTTCCGGGGAAGGGTACAATGAGCAGTTCTTC. The chain recombines TRBV5-6 with TRBJ2-1, with D tentatively TRBD2 (5 bases). The V gene's germline CDR1 is SGHDT and CDR2 YYEEEE. V was pared by 4 bases and J by 4 bases, with 15 bases between. The CDR3 contains 15 residues. Supplemented by reference TRBV5-6 and TRBJ2-1, the full variable domain reads DAGVTQSPTHLIKTRGQQVTLRCSPKSGHDTVSWYQQALGQGPQFIFQYYEEEERQRGNFPDRFSGHQFPNYSSELNVNALLLGDSALYLCASSRSGEGYNEQFFGPGTRLTVL.

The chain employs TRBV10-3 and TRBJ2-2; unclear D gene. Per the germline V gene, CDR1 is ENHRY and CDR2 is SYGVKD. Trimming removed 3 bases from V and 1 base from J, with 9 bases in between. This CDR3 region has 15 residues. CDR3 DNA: TGTGCCATCAGTGATTCCCCCGAGAACACCGGGGAGCTGTTTTTT. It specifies CAISDSPENTGELFF.

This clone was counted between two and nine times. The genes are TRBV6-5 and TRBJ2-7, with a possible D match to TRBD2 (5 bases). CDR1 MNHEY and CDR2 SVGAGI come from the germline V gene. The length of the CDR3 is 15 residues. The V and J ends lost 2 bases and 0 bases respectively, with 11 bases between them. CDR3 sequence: CASSYGGHYSYEQYF. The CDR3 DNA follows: TGTGCCAGCAGTTACGGAGGCCACTACTCCTACGAGCAGTACTTC.

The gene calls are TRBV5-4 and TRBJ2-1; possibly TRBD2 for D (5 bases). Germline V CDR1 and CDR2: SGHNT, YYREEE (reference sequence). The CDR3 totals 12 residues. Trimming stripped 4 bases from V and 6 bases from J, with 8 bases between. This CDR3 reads CASSPEGNEQFF. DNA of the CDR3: TGTGCCAGCAGCCCCGAGGGCAATGAGCAGTTCTTC. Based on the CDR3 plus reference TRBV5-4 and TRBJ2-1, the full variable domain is ETGVTQSPTHLIKTRGQQVTLRCSSQSGHNTVSWYQQALGQGPQFIFQYYREEENGRGNFPPRFSGLQFPNYSSELNVNALELDDSALYLCASSPEGNEQFFGPGTRLTVL.

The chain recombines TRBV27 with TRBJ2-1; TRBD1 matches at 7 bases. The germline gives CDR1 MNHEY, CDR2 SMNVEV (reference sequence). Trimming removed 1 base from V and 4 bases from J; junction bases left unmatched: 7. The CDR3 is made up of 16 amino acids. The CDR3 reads CASSLFRRTGYNEQFF. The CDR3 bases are TGTGCCAGCAGTTTATTTCGGAGGACAGGATACAATGAGCAGTTCTTC.

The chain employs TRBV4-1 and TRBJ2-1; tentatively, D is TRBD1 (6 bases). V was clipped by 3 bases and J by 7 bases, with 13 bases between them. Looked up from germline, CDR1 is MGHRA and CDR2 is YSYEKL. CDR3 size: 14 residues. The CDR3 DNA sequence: TGCGCCAGCAGCCACAGGGGTTTCAGGAATGAGCAGTTCTTC. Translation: CASSHRGFRNEQFF.

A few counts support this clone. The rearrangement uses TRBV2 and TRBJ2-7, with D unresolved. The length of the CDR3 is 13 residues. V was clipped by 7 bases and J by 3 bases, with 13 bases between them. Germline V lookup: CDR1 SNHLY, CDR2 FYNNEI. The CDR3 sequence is CASNVARNYEQYF. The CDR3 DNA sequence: TGTGCCAGCAATGTAGCCCGGAACTACGAGCAGTACTTC.

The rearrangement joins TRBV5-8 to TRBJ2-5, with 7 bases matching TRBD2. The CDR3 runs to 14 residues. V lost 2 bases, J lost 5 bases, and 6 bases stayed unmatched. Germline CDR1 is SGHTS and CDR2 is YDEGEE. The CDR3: CASSFGGGSETQYF. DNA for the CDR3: TGTGCCAGCAGCTTTGGGGGAGGGTCTGAGACCCAGTACTTC.

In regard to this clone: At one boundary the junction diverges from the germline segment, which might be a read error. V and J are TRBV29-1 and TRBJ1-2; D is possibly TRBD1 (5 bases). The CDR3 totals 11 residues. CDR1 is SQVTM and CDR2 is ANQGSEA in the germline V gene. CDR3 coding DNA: TGCAGCGTTGAAGATGGGGGGACTAGACCCTTC. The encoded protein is CSVEDGGTRPF.

The CDR3 coding sequence is TGTGCCAGCAGTGTAACCGGGACCACCTTGTACGAGCAGTACTTC. It yields the protein CASSVTGTTLYEQYF. The rearrangement uses TRBV28 and TRBJ2-5; D tentatively reads TRBD1 or TRBD2 (5 bases each). The tail of the sequence fits TRBJ2-7 better, so the J call may be wrong. Germline V gives CDR1 MDHEN, CDR2 SYDVKM. The CDR3 is 15 amino acids.

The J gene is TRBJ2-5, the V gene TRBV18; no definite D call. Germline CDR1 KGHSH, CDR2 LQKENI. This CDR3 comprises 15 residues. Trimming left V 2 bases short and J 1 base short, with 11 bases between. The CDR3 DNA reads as TGTGCCAGCTCACCATATGAACACTTCCAAGAGACCCAGTACTTC. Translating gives CASSPYEHFQETQYF. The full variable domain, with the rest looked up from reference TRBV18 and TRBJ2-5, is NAGVMQNPRHLVRRRGQEARLRCSPMKGHSHVYWYRQLPEEGLKFMVYLQKENIIDESGMPKERFSAEFPKEGPSILRIQQVVRGDSAAYFCASSPYEHFQETQYFGPGTRLLVL.

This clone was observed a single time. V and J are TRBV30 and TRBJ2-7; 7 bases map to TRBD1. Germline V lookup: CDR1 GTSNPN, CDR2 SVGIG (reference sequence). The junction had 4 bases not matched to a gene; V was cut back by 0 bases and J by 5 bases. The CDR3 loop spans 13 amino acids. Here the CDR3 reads CAWSVTGFHEQYF. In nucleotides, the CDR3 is TGTGCCTGGAGTGTGACAGGGTTCCACGAGCAGTACTTC.

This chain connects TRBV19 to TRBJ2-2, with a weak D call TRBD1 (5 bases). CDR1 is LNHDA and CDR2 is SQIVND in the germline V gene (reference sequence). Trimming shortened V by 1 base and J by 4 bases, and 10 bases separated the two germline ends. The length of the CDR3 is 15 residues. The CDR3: CASSIADTFTGELFF. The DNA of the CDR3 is TGTGCCAGTAGTATAGCGGACACTTTCACCGGGGAGCTGTTTTTT.

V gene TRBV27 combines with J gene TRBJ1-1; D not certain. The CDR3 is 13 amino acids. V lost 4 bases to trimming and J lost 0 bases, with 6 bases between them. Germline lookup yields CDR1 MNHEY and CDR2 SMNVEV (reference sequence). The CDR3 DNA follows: TGTGCCAGCAGTTACCAAATGAACACTGAAGCTTTCTTT. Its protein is CASSYQMNTEAFF.

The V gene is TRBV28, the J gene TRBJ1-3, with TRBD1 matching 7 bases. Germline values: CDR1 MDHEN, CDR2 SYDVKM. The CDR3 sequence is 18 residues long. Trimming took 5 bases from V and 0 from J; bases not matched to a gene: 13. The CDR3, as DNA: TGTGCCAGCAGTGGGTATCGACAGGGCCAAAGCTCTGGAAACACCATATATTTT. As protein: CASSGYRQGQSSGNTIYF.

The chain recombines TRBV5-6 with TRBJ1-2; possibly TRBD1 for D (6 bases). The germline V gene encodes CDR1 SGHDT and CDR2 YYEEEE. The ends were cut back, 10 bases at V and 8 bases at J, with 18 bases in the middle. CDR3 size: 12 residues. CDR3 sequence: CAQIEPGEGYTF. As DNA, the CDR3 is TGTGCCCAGATCGAGCCAGGGGAAGGCTACACCTTC. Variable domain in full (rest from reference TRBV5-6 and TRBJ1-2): DAGVTQSPTHLIKTRGQQVTLRCSPKSGHDTVSWYQQALGQGPQFIFQYYEEEERQRGNFPDRFSGHQFPNYSSELNVNALLLGDSALYLCAQIEPGEGYTFGSGTRLTVV.

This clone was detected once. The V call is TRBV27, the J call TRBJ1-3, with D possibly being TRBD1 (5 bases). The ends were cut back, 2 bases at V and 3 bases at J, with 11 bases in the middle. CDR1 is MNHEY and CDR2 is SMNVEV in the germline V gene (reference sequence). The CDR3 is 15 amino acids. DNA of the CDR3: TGTGCCAGCAGTTTAGCAGGGCCCCTTGGAAACACCATATATTTT. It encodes CASSLAGPLGNTIYF.

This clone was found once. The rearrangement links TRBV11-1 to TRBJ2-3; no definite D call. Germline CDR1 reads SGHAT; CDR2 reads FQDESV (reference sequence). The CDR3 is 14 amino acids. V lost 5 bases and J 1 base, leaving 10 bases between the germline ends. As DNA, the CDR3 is TGTGCCAGCAGCCTCCCTGAAGGCACAGATACGCAGTATTTT. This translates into CASSLPEGTDTQYF. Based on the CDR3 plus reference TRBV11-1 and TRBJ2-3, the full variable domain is EAEVAQSPRYKITEKSQAVAFWCDPISGHATLYWYRQILGQGPELLVQFQDESVVDDSQLPKDRFSAERLKGVDSTLKIQPAELGDSAMYLCASSLPEGTDTQYFGPGTRLTVL.

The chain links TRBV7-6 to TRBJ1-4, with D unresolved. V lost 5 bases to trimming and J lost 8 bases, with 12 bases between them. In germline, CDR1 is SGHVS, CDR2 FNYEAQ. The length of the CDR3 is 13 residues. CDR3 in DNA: TGTGCCAGCAGCCCTGAATCTGCCGAAAAACTGTTTTTT. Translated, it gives CASSPESAEKLFF.

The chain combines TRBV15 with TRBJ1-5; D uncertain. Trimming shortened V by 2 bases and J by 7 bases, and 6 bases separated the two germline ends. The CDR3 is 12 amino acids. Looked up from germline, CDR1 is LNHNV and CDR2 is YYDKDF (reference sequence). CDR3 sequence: CATSRTEQPQHF. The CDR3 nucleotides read TGTGCCACCAGCAGAACCGAACAGCCCCAGCATTTT.

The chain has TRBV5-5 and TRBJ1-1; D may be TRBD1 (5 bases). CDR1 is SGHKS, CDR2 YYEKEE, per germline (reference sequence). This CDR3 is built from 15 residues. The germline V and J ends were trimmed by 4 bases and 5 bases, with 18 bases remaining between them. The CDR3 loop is CASSPLRGGQTEAFF. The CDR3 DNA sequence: TGTGCCAGCAGCCCCTTGCGGGGCGGTCAGACTGAAGCTTTCTTT.